This T cell receptor beta chain was captured in a study of T cells in Graves' hyperthyroidism and ophthalmopathy. Notes on the study in general: The model anticipated ophthalmopathy a median about 7 months pre-onset. The majority of expanded thyroid clonotypes above 0.001 also appeared in blood.

Amplification targeted TCR beta CDR3 regions from RNA transcripts. When the TCR CDR3 underwent first-round RT-PCR, the HTBI primer set was used. TCRdb used MiXCR to reprocess the multiplex PCR reads, holding one entry per CDR3 protein. The sample shows about 350,000 distinct CDR3 sequences, 15% to 20% of them seen only once. Notes on this clonotype: Its specificity is not known.

In the ophthalmopathy cohort, Clinical Activity Score was at least 3, NOSPECS grade at least 4, and duration under 3 months. CDR3 size: 14 residues. J was trimmed by 1 base and V by 6 bases; bases with no gene match: 5. The germline V gene has CDR1 SQVTM and CDR2 ANQGSEA. The rearrangement uses TRBV29-1 and TRBJ1-1, with 10 bases aligning to TRBD1. The TCR was taken from a woman between 40 and 55 years old with Graves' ophthalmopathy. Material: blood. The CDR3 here is CSVLTGGWNTEAFF. CDR3 bases: TGCAGCGTCCTGACAGGGGGCTGGAACACTGAAGCTTTCTTT.